The 8 T cell receptor beta chains below all came from one sample that was sequenced in a study of blood T cells in healthy people across ages. PCR was performed a second time for roughly 7 to 11 cycles using a sample-barcoded 5' primer and a J-beta primer mix. TCRdb redid the calling of the 5' RACE reads with MiXCR, one entry per CDR3 protein. Counted here are 1,300,000 or so distinct CDR3 sequences, roughly 64% occurring once; the ten biggest clones make up approximately 7%. Sequenced sample: blood. The receptors shown here come from a man between 18 and 29 years old in good health.

There are a few counts of this clonotype. The chain links TRBV29-1 to TRBJ2-5, with 8 bases fitting TRBD1. The end of the DNA fits TRBJ2-7 better, so the J call may be wrong. The germline V gene has CDR1 SQVTM and CDR2 ANQGSEA. CDR3 length equals 12 residues. The CDR3 protein is CSVAWTGNEQYF. The CDR3 bases are TGCAGCGTGGCCTGGACAGGGAACGAGCAGTACTTC.

The chain has TRBV5-1 and TRBJ2-3; TRBD2 matches at 11 bases. Losses at the gene ends were 6 bases for V and 2 bases for J; bases not matched to a gene: 8. Germline V gene data show CDR1 as SGHRS and CDR2 as YFSETQ. The CDR3 runs 16 residues. The CDR3 sequence is CASKILAGGFTDTQYF. As DNA, the CDR3 is TGCGCCAGCAAAATTCTAGCGGGGGGCTTCACAGATACGCAGTATTTT.

V gene TRBV7-9 combines with J gene TRBJ2-7; maybe TRBD1 (5 bases). Germline V gene data show CDR1 as SEHNR and CDR2 as FQNEAQ (reference sequence). V lost 2 bases and J lost 3, with 14 bases in between. The length of the CDR3 is 15 residues. The CDR3 nucleotides are TGTGCCAGCAGCTTATCACAGGCCACCGACTACGAGCAGTACTTC. Protein sequence: CASSLSQATDYEQYF.

The chain employs TRBV24-1 and TRBJ2-3; TRBD1 agrees at 7 bases. The CDR3 loop spans 15 amino acids. CDR1 and CDR2 (germline): KGHDR, SFDVKD. V gave up 0 bases and J gave up 6 bases; unmatched junction bases: 5. CDR3 nucleotides: TGTGCCACCAGTGATTTGGACAGGGCTCCTGATACGCAGTATTTT. Protein product: CATSDLDRAPDTQYF.

The count of this clonotype is one. An end of the junction does not agree with germline; a read error may underlie this. The chain combines TRBV7-8 with TRBJ2-1; 7 bases map to TRBD1. Per the germline V gene, CDR1 is SGHVS and CDR2 is FQNEAQ. The CDR3 has 15 residues. The DNA of the CDR3 is TGTGCCAGCAGCTTTCGACAGGGATTGTTCAATGAGCAGTTTTTC. This gives the protein CASSFRQGLFNEQFF.

The gene calls are TRBV28 and TRBJ2-3; possible D gene TRBD1, 6 bases. Germline CDR1 is MDHEN and CDR2 is SYDVKM. Deletions cut 3 bases from V and 3 bases from J, with 13 bases between. CDR3 length equals 15 residues. The CDR3 region is CASSFGQTKTDTQYF. CDR3 DNA: TGTGCCAGCAGTTTTGGACAGACCAAGACAGATACGCAGTATTTT.

J is TRBJ2-7 and V is TRBV15; perhaps TRBD2 as D (6 bases). This CDR3 has 14 amino acids. The germline V and J ends were trimmed by 5 bases and 1 base, with 12 bases remaining between them. CDR1 and CDR2 from the germline V gene are LNHNV and YYDKDF (reference sequence). DNA for the CDR3: TGTGCCACCAGCGGTGGAGGGACTTCCTACGAGCAGTACTTC. Its protein product is CATSGGGTSYEQYF.

The J gene is TRBJ2-3, the V gene TRBV7-8; 9 nucleotides match TRBD2. Germline CDR1 reads SGHVS; CDR2 reads FQNEAQ. V was pared by 2 bases and J by 2 bases, with 2 bases of the junction left unmatched. This CDR3 spans 15 amino acids. CDR3 region: CASSLRTSVTDTQYF. The CDR3, as DNA: TGTGCCAGCAGCTTAAGGACTAGCGTCACAGATACGCAGTATTTT.